The present T cell receptor (beta chain) was sequenced within a study of cytomegalovirus exposure and HLA in healthy donors. Findings and limits, study-wide: Overall, around 160 TCR beta chains were annotated as cytomegalovirus-associated.

The assay was immunoSEQ multiplex PCR, and TCRdb's table has in-frame clones only and misses some. The table has roughly 200,000 clones, about 81% seen once. About this clone: Its antigen is not identified.

This TCR derives from a woman between 25 and 40 years old in good health and CMV-seronegative. Material: PBMCs.

CDR3 in amino acids: CASSYSTGKNRRTIYF. The CDR3 nucleotides read TGTGCCAGCAGTTACTCTACGGGAAAGAACCGCCGCACCATATATTTT. The chain recombines TRBV6-6 with TRBJ1-3; no clear D gene. Looked up from germline, CDR1 is MNHNY and CDR2 is SVGAGI (reference sequence). The CDR3 sequence is 16 residues long. Trimming stripped 0 bases from V and 9 bases from J, with 18 bases between.